This T cell receptor beta chain emerged from a study of T cell changes during pregnancy in multiple sclerosis. CDR3 length: 16 residues. Germline CDR1 reads SEHNR; CDR2 reads FQNEAQ (reference sequence). The trim removed 1 base at V and 1 base at J, leaving 3 bases unmatched. Clones were sequenced by immunoSEQ multiplex PCR, and TCRdb holds only the in-frame ones, with some missing. The sample includes about 43,000 clones, roughly 88% seen only once; the top ten take 1.4% to 1.5%. The receptor was derived from a female donor with multiple sclerosis, enrolled in a pregnancy study. The chain recombines TRBV7-9 with TRBJ1-2; 10 bases align to TRBD1. The sequencing sample was made of PBMCs (not recorded whether the cells were cultured). DNA of the CDR3: TGTGCCAGCAGCTTAGATCGGGACAGGGGTAACTATGGCTACACCTTC. Its protein is CASSLDRDRGNYGYTF.